This T cell receptor (beta chain) originates from a study of T cells after posttransplantation cyclophosphamide. Busulfan-fludarabine conditioning, marrow transplant, and cyclophosphamide on days +3 and +4 were administered. Points from the study as a whole: TRB clonality was highly associated with recipient CMV seropositivity and reactivation. Donor-recipient repertoire similarity was low at 1-2 months, rising over year one.

This clone was seen at least ten times. Its matching antigen is unknown. Only in-frame clones appear in the TCRdb table, and some are missing; sequencing was by immunoSEQ multiplex PCR. The sample contains 8,000 to 10,000 clones, none occurring once; approximately 3.5% lies in the top ten. This CDR3 is 14 amino acids long. With 4 bases clipped from V and 4 bases from J, the junction kept 3 bases outside the gene matches. Germline CDR1 reads SGHRS; CDR2 reads YFSETQ. The TCR sequence derives from a male patient aged 45-60 years who received an allogeneic stem cell transplant from a related donor and was CMV-positive. A subset of T cells may come from the graft donor. The material was PBMCs, obtained around 350 days after allogeneic stem cell transplant with posttransplant cyclophosphamide. This chain links TRBV5-1 with TRBJ2-1, with TRBD2 matching over 9 bases. The CDR3 loop reads CASSGTSSYNEQFF. DNA for the CDR3: TGCGCCAGCAGCGGGACTAGCTCTTACAATGAGCAGTTCTTC.